This TCR beta chain was retrieved from a study of cytomegalovirus exposure and HLA in healthy donors. Across the study: The roughly 110 validation repertoires were reported in a later analysis to have been generated on the same platform as the approximately 700 first-cohort repertoires.

Libraries were prepared by immunoSEQ multiplex PCR; TCRdb keeps only in-frame clonotypes and omits some of them. This table has 300,000 to 400,000 clones, 88% appearing once. Trimming took 3 bases from V and 9 from J; bases not matched to a gene: 8. The CDR3 runs 15 residues. Germline V CDR1 and CDR2: GTSNPN, SVGIG (reference sequence). V and J are TRBV30 and TRBJ2-1; 13 nucleotides align to TRBD2. The clonotype originates from a man aged 25-45 years in good health and CMV-seronegative. The sequencing sample was made of PBMCs. CDR3 residues: CAWSLAGTSGVEQFF. The CDR3 DNA sequence: TGTGCCTGGAGCCTCGCCGGGACTAGCGGGGTTGAGCAGTTCTTC.